This T cell receptor (beta chain) originates from a study of T cell responses to AZD1222 COVID-19 vaccine. General study results and limits: CD4 TCRs covered the whole spike, strongest at regions 160-218 and 743-854. Targets within unmutated variant regions were reportedly found for nearly half of spike-specific TCRs. White British ancestry dominated among donors, who included more females, and clonal diversity was possibly underestimated. Baseline seropositivity occurred in only 5 to 7 AZD1222 recipients.

This clone was seen only once. Its matching antigen is unknown. TCRdb keeps only in-frame clones here, not all; method: immunoSEQ multiplex PCR. Altogether around 58,000 clones are present, roughly 88% being singletons, with the ten largest covering about 19%. CDR1 and CDR2 (germline): MNHEY, SMNVEV (reference sequence). V lost 0 bases and J 0 bases, leaving 14 bases between the germline ends. There are 17 residues in the CDR3. The chain carries TRBV27 and TRBJ1-1; D might be TRBD1 (6 bases). Sequenced material: peripheral blood, taken on day 0 of AZD1222 vaccination. The TCR was taken from an adult in good health. This CDR3 reads CASSLSGGQSMNTEAFF. The DNA of the CDR3 is TGTGCCAGCAGTTTATCGGGAGGACAGTCGATGAACACTGAAGCTTTCTTT.